Sequencing of this TCR beta chain was carried out in a study of shared clonotypes between healthy human individuals. The count of this clone is one. J lost 6 bases, V lost 1 base, and 7 bases had no gene match. Looked up from germline, CDR1 is SGHRS and CDR2 is YFSETQ. This CDR3 is 15 amino acids long. The repertoire was sequenced with immunoSEQ multiplex PCR; TCRdb's copy has only in-frame clones and lacks some. Seen here are 550,000 to 800,000 clones, roughly 91% observed once, and the top ten hold about 34%. Sequenced: memory CD8+ T cells from PBMCs. Subset denoted: CD45RO+ cells pooled with CCR7-negative TemRA cells. The source is a young man in good health. Some clones in this sample may be carry-over from other donors' samples. The chain carries TRBV5-1 and TRBJ1-1, with 9 bases matching TRBD1. The CDR3 sequence: CASSLSGTGSPEAFF. CDR3 DNA sequence: TGCGCCAGCAGCTTGTCCGGGACAGGGTCCCCTGAAGCTTTCTTT.